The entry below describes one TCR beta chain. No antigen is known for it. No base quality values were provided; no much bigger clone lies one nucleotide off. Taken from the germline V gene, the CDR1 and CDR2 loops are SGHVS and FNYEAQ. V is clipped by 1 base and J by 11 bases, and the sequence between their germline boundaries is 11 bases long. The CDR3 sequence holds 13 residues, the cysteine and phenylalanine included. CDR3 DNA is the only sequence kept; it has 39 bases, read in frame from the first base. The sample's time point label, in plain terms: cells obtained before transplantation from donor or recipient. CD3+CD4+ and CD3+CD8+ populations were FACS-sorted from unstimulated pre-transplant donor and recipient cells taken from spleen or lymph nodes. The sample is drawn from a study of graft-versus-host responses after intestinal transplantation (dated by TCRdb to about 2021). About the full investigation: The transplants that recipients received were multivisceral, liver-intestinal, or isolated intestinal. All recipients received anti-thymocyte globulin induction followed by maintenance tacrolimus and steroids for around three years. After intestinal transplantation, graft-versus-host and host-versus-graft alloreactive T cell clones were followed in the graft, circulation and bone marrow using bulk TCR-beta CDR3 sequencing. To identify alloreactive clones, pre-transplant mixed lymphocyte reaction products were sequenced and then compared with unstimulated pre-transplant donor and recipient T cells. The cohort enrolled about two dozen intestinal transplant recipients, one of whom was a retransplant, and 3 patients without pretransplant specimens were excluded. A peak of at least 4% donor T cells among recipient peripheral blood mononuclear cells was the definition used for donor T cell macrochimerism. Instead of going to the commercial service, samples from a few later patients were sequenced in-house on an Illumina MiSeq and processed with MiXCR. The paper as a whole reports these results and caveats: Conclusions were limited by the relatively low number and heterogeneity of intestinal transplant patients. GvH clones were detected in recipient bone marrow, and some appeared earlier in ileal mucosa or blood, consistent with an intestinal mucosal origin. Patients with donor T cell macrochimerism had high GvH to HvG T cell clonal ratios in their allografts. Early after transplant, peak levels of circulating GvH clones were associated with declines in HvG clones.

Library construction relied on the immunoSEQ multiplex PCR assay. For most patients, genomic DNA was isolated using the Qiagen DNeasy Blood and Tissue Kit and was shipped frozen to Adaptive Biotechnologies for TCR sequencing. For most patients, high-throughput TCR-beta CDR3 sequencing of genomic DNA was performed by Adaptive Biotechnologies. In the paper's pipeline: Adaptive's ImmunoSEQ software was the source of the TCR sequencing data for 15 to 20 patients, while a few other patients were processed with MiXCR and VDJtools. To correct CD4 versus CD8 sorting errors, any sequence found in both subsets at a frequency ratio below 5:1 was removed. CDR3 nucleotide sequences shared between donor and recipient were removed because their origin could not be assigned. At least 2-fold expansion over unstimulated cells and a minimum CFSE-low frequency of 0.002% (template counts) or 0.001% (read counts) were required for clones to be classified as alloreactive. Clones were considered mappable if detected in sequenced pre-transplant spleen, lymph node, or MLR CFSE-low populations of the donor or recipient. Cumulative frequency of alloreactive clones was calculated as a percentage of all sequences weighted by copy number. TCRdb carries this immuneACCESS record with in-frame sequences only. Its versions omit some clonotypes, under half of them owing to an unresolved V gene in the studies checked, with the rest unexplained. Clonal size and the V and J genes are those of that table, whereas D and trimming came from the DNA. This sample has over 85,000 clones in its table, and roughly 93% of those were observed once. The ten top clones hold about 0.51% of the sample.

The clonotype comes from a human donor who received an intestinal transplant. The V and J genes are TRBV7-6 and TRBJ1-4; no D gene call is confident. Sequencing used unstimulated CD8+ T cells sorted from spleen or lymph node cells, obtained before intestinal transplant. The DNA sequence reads TGTGCCAGCAGCTTAGACGGCAGCGATAAACTGTTTTTT. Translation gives CASSLDGSDKLFF.